One and the same sample provided the 25 T cell receptor beta chains below, sequenced in a study of CD8 T cells in Susac syndrome. With random hexamers, reverse transcription was performed on roughly 0.5 to 1 ug of RNA. Via MiXCR, TCRdb re-called the immunoSEQ multiplex PCR reads, giving one row per CDR3 protein. The sample carries some 130,000 distinct CDR3 sequences, roughly 94% recorded once. Sequenced sample: CD8+ T cells from PBMCs. The receptors stem from a human donor with Susac syndrome.

This chain links TRBV30 with TRBJ2-2; 9 bases line up with TRBD1. The J segment lost 7 bases and the V segment lost 2 bases, leaving 8 bases of the junction unmatched. CDR1 is GTSNPN, CDR2 SVGIG, per germline (reference sequence). CDR3 length: 15 amino acids. The CDR3 is CAWSSGQGRGGELFF. The CDR3 DNA sequence: TGTGCCTGGAGTTCCGGACAGGGGCGGGGCGGGGAGCTGTTTTTT.

The V and J genes are TRBV6-5 and TRBJ2-5; D is perhaps TRBD2 (6 bases). Germline V gene data show CDR1 as MNHEY and CDR2 as SVGAGI. Trimming took 5 bases from V and 3 from J, leaving 13 bases between them. CDR3 length equals 14 residues. The CDR3 DNA sequence: TGTGCCAGCAGTAACAGCCTAGCGAAAGAGACCCAGTACTTC. It translates to CASSNSLAKETQYF.

The chain couples TRBV5-1 to TRBJ1-2, with 8 bases fitting TRBD1. CDR3 length: 19 residues. The V and J ends lost 0 bases and 5 bases, in that order; junction bases with no gene match: 18. Germline assignment: CDR1 SGHRS and CDR2 YFSETQ. CDR3 nucleotide sequence: TGCGCCAGCAGCTTGGTGCGGCAGGGGGCATTAAGGGCCGATTATGGCTACACCTTC. It translates to CASSLVRQGALRADYGYTF. The full variable domain, its missing parts supplied by reference TRBV5-1 and TRBJ1-2, is KAGVTQTPRYLIKTRGQQVTLSCSPISGHRSVSWYQQTPGQGLQFLFEYFSETQRNKGNFPGRFSGRQFSNSRSEMNVSTLELGDSALYLCASSLVRQGALRADYGYTFGSGTRLTVV.

The rearrangement uses TRBV12-5 and TRBJ1-2, with D uncertain. There are 16 residues in the CDR3. V lost 3 bases and J lost 8, with 22 bases in between. CDR1 LGHNT and CDR2 FRNRAP come from the germline V gene. The CDR3 sequence is CASGFPRGTFRSGYTF. The DNA for the CDR3 is TGTGCTAGTGGTTTCCCAAGAGGTACCTTCCGAAGCGGCTACACCTTC.

The V call is TRBV30, the J call TRBJ1-2; possible D gene TRBD1, 6 bases. This CDR3 contains 13 residues. Germline CDR1 GTSNPN, CDR2 SVGIG (reference sequence). The ends were cut back, 3 bases at V and 6 bases at J, with 14 bases in the middle. The CDR3 DNA reads as TGTGCCTGGAGCCCACAGGGATTTGATGGCTACACCTTC. It yields the protein CAWSPQGFDGYTF.

The rearrangement uses TRBV29-1 and TRBJ1-5, with a weak D call TRBD1 (6 bases). Germline V gene data show CDR1 as SQVTM and CDR2 as ANQGSEA. This CDR3 contains 12 residues. Trimming cost V 2 bases and J 4 bases, with 6 bases left between them. CDR3 sequence reads: CSVEQGNQPQHF. In DNA, the CDR3 is TGCAGCGTTGAACAGGGGAATCAGCCCCAGCATTTT.

The genes are TRBV4-1 and TRBJ2-7, with 9 nucleotides matching TRBD1. Germline V gene lookup returns CDR1 MGHRA and CDR2 YSYEKL. V shed 4 bases and J 4 bases; nucleotides not matched to a gene: 5. This CDR3 contains 14 residues. The CDR3 sequence: CASSLRDREYEQYF. CDR3 nucleotides: TGCGCCAGCAGCCTCCGGGACAGGGAGTACGAGCAGTACTTC.

The J gene is TRBJ1-4, the V gene TRBV4-1; TRBD1 agrees at 9 bases. Germline V gives CDR1 MGHRA, CDR2 YSYEKL. The CDR3 sequence is 16 residues long. Trimming took 0 bases from V and 6 from J; bases not matched to a gene: 5. CDR3 bases: TGCGCCAGCAGCCAAGAGCGGACAGGGGTGGATGAAAAACTGTTTTTT. This codes for CASSQERTGVDEKLFF.

In this sample, this clonotype turned up once. CDR3 DNA sequence: TGTGCTAGTGGTTTTTACACATCCTCAAATGAAAAACTGTTTTTT. Amino acid sequence: CASGFYTSSNEKLFF. The chain employs TRBV12-5 and TRBJ1-4, with D unresolved. Trimming stripped 3 bases from V and 5 bases from J, with 13 bases between. This CDR3 has 15 amino acids. CDR1 and CDR2 from the germline V gene are LGHNT and FRNRAP.

The chain has TRBV9 and TRBJ1-3; weak D call: TRBD1 (5 bases). The V and J ends lost 2 bases and 7 bases respectively, with 13 bases between them. The CDR3 runs 14 residues. Germline V gene data show CDR1 as SGDLS and CDR2 as YYNGEE. Here the CDR3 reads CASSVGGEGNTIYF. For the CDR3, the DNA is TGTGCCAGCAGCGTCGGAGGGGAGGGCAACACCATATATTTT.

The V and J genes are TRBV19 and TRBJ2-3, with D perhaps matching TRBD2 (5 bases). Trimming removed 5 bases at V and 4 bases at J, with 13 bases between. Germline CDR1 and CDR2: LNHDA and SQIVND (reference sequence). This CDR3 spans 14 amino acids. The CDR3 sequence: CASSFGIGADTQYF. For the CDR3, the DNA is TGTGCCAGTAGTTTTGGGATCGGGGCAGATACGCAGTATTTT.

J is TRBJ2-5 and V is TRBV25-1; D is unclear. Germline-derived CDR1 and CDR2 are MGHDK and SYGVNS. This CDR3 spans 12 amino acids. The V and J ends lost 3 bases and 3 bases respectively, with 5 bases between them. The CDR3 is CASSDEEETQYF. DNA of the CDR3: TGTGCCAGCAGTGATGAGGAAGAGACCCAGTACTTC.

CDR3 nucleotides: TGTGCCAGCCAAAGACAGGGTGGGATCACAGATACGCAGTATTTT. Translated, it gives CASQRQGGITDTQYF. This sequence joins TRBV6-5 and TRBJ2-3, with 7 bases lining up with TRBD1. Germline trimming cut 8 bases from V and 2 bases from J; bases unmatched to any gene: 10. The germline V gene has CDR1 MNHEY and CDR2 SVGAGI. This CDR3 is 15 amino acids long.

The chain is built from TRBV3-1 and TRBJ2-3; D may correspond to TRBD1 or TRBD2 (5 bases each). The CDR3 covers 14 residues. V dropped 5 bases and J dropped 15 bases, with 24 bases sitting between them. The germline V gene has CDR1 LGHDT and CDR2 YNNKEL (reference sequence). The DNA of the CDR3 is TGTGCCAGCAGCTCAAGCGGTGTTGACCGACAGCCCTATTTT. Translated: CASSSSGVDRQPYF.

CDR3 DNA sequence: TGTGCCAGCGAGGTTGTGGGCAACCACAATGAGCAGTTCTTC. Translating gives CASEVVGNHNEQFF. This chain links TRBV27 with TRBJ2-1; no clear D. This CDR3 is 14 amino acids long. Looked up from germline, CDR1 is MNHEY and CDR2 is SMNVEV (reference sequence). V gave up 8 bases and J gave up 5 bases, with 16 bases separating them.

The chain is built from TRBV6-5 and TRBJ2-3, with D perhaps assigned TRBD1 or TRBD2 (5 bases each). The CDR3 runs to 15 residues. V lost 4 bases, J lost 5 bases, and 16 bases lay in between. CDR1 is MNHEY and CDR2 is SVGAGI in the germline V gene. The CDR3 DNA follows: TGTGCCAGCAGTTCTTTAGGGGAGTCGCTAGATACGCAGTATTTT. Protein: CASSSLGESLDTQYF.

This chain joins TRBV13 and TRBJ2-5, with TRBD2 matching 7 bases. The germline V gene has CDR1 PRHDT and CDR2 FYEKMQ (reference sequence). CDR3 length: 14 amino acids. V lost 5 bases to trimming and J lost 2 bases; unmatched junction nucleotides: 5. CDR3 region: CASSIAGLQETQYF. The DNA for the CDR3 is TGTGCCAGCAGCATAGCGGGCCTGCAAGAGACCCAGTACTTC.

The J gene is TRBJ2-5, the V gene TRBV9, with D uncertain. The CDR3 covers 14 residues. With 0 bases removed from V and 4 bases from J, the gap between germline ends came to 10 bases. Germline V gives CDR1 SGDLS, CDR2 YYNGEE. Here the CDR3 reads CASSVGGQPETQYF. The CDR3 nucleotides are TGTGCCAGCAGCGTAGGCGGCCAACCAGAGACCCAGTACTTC.

The V call is TRBV7-9, the J call TRBJ1-2; perhaps TRBD1 as D (5 bases). The CDR3 is 13 amino acids. The ends were cut back, 6 bases at V and 3 bases at J, with 11 bases in the middle. Germline CDR1 SEHNR, CDR2 FQNEAQ (reference sequence). The CDR3 bases are TGTGCCAGCAGTCCCCAAGGGGACTATGGCTACACCTTC. Translation: CASSPQGDYGYTF.

The V call is TRBV6-2 or TRBV6-3, the J call TRBJ2-5; D is unclear. The CDR3 spans 13 residues. From germline, CDR1 is MNHEY and CDR2 SVGEGT. Trimming shortened V by 2 bases and J by 2 bases, and 6 bases separated the two germline ends. As DNA, the CDR3 is TGTGCCAGCAGTTACGACCTACAAGAGACCCAGTACTTC. This codes for CASSYDLQETQYF.

The chain links TRBV12-3 or TRBV12-4 to TRBJ1-5, with D possibly TRBD1 on 5 matching bases. Trimming shortened V by 3 bases and J by 11 bases, and 17 bases separated the two germline ends. The CDR3 consists of 14 residues. The CDR3 spells CASSFRGPRESQHF. The CDR3 DNA reads as TGTGCCAGCAGTTTTAGGGGCCCACGGGAGTCCCAGCATTTT.

This clonotype has just one count. The chain links TRBV2 to TRBJ2-1; D is ambiguous. The germline V and J ends were trimmed by 7 bases and 0 bases, with 19 bases remaining between them. Germline V lookup: CDR1 SNHLY, CDR2 FYNNEI. The length of the CDR3 is 17 residues. In DNA, the CDR3 is TGTGCCAGCACTTACGGTCCCCAGACGAGCTCCTACAATGAGCAGTTCTTC. It is translated as CASTYGPQTSSYNEQFF.

The rearrangement joins TRBV20-1 to TRBJ2-1; D gene ambiguous. This CDR3 has 14 amino acids. V dropped 5 bases and J dropped 0 bases, with 11 bases sitting between them. CDR1 DFQATT and CDR2 SNEGSKA come from the germline V gene (reference sequence). The chain's CDR3 is CSARPALSYNEQFF. Here the CDR3 DNA reads TGCAGTGCTCGTCCGGCGCTCTCCTACAATGAGCAGTTCTTC.

The chain uses TRBV30 and TRBJ2-7, with TRBD2 identical over 11 bases. The germline CDR1 and CDR2 sequences are GTSNPN and SVGIG (reference sequence). The V segment lost 2 bases and the J segment 2 bases; nucleotides outside the gene matches: 2. This CDR3 has 14 residues. The DNA of the CDR3 is TGTGCCTGGAGTCTAGCGGGAGGCGCCTACGAGCAGTACTTC. Its protein is CAWSLAGGAYEQYF.

V is TRBV9 and J is TRBJ1-3; D remains ambiguous. Germline loops: CDR1 SGDLS, CDR2 YYNGEE. The ends were cut back, 1 base at V and 8 bases at J, with 10 bases in the middle. CDR3 length equals 13 residues. CDR3 in amino acids: CASSVIGWDTIYF. DNA for the CDR3: TGTGCCAGCAGCGTAATTGGTTGGGACACCATATATTTT.